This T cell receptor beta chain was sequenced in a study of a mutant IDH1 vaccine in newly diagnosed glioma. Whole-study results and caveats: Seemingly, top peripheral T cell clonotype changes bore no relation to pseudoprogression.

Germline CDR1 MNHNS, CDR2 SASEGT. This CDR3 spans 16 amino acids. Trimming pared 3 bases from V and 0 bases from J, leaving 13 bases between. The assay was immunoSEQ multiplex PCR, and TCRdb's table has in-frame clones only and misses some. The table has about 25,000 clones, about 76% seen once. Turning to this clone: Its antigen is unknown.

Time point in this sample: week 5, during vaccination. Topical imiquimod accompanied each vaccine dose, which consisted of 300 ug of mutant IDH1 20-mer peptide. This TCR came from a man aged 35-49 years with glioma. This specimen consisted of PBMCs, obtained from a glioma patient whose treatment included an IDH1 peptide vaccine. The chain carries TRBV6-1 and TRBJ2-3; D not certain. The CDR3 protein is CASSELQVFSTDTQYF. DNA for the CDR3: TGTGCCAGCAGTGAGTTACAAGTGTTCAGCACAGATACGCAGTATTTT.